This passage covers 28 T cell receptor beta chains from one sample sequenced in a study of blood T cell repertoires in COVID-19 (dated by TCRdb to 2020 to 2022). The library was prepared using the immunoSEQ multiplex PCR assay. TCRdb's version of the immuneACCESS table is confined to in-frame rearrangements and falls short of the full clone set. An unresolved V gene accounts for under half of the shortfall where checked; the remainder is of unknown origin. Within this sample are approximately 68,000 clones, with 75% to 90% of them counted one time only. The ten biggest clones cover roughly 40% of the sample. The sample taken for sequencing was peripheral blood. The receptors were sampled from an elderly woman with active or convalescent COVID-19.

The chain has TRBV30 and TRBJ2-3, with TRBD1 matching over 7 bases. Germline V gene sequence: CDR1 GTSNPN, CDR2 SVGIG (reference sequence). V lost 5 bases, J lost 3 bases, and 20 bases stayed unmatched. The CDR3 is 18 residues long. As DNA, the CDR3 is TGTGCCTGGGATCCCGGGACAGCACCGGCGGGTCTTACAGATACGCAGTATTTT. It translates to CAWDPGTAPAGLTDTQYF.

V gene TRBV4-3 combines with J gene TRBJ2-7; 8 bases agree with TRBD1. Germline V gives CDR1 LGHNA, CDR2 YSLEER. This CDR3 comprises 19 residues. Losses at the gene ends were 0 bases for V and 3 bases for J; bases not matched to a gene: 16. CDR3 sequence (DNA): TGCGCCAGCAGCCAAGAGGTTTTTGTGGCGGACAGGGCAATCTACGAGCAGTACTTC. Its protein is CASSQEVFVADRAIYEQYF.

V and J are TRBV10-3 and TRBJ2-2, with 10 bases matching TRBD1. Germline CDR1 ENHRY, CDR2 SYGVKD. Germline trimming cut 5 bases from V and 0 bases from J; bases unmatched to any gene: 3. The CDR3 is 16 amino acids. The CDR3 is CAISQGQGANTGELFF. The DNA for the CDR3 is TGTGCCATCAGTCAAGGACAGGGGGCGAACACCGGGGAGCTGTTTTTT.

The chain employs TRBV27 and TRBJ1-1; D not resolved. V was shortened by 2 bases and J by 0 bases, with 10 bases between the two germline ends. CDR3 length equals 15 residues. The germline gives CDR1 MNHEY, CDR2 SMNVEV (reference sequence). CDR3 region: CASSLTRLMNTEAFF. In DNA, the CDR3 is TGTGCCAGCAGTTTAACGCGGCTCATGAACACTGAAGCTTTCTTT.

As to this clone: The same CDR3 also results from other DNA sequences found in this sample. V gene TRBV18 combines with J gene TRBJ2-7, with no clear D. V was trimmed by 2 bases and J by 6 bases, leaving 5 bases between them. There are 11 residues in the CDR3. Per the germline V gene, CDR1 is KGHSH and CDR2 is LQKENI. The CDR3 coding sequence is TGTGCCAGCTCACCAGGGCGCGAGCAGTACTTC. It is translated as CASSPGREQYF. The full variable domain, in which reference TRBV18 and TRBJ2-7 provide the parts outside the CDR3, is NAGVMQNPRHLVRRRGQEARLRCSPMKGHSHVYWYRQLPEEGLKFMVYLQKENIIDESGMPKERFSAEFPKEGPSILRIQQVVRGDSAAYFCASSPGREQYFGPGTRLTVT.

The DNA of the CDR3 is TGTGCCAGTAGTTTCACAACCCCCACTAGCGGGGGGGCCGGGGAGCTGTTTTTT. It yields the protein CASSFTTPTSGGAGELFF. This chain joins TRBV19 and TRBJ2-2; the match to TRBD2 covers 13 bases. V lost 5 bases and J lost 6; bases outside the gene matches: 12. Germline V gives CDR1 LNHDA, CDR2 SQIVND (reference sequence). The length of the CDR3 is 18 residues.

The chain has TRBV5-1 and TRBJ1-1; a possible D gene is TRBD1 (5 bases). This CDR3 comprises 11 residues. Trimming removed 4 bases at V and 10 bases at J, with 11 bases between. Germline V gene lookup returns CDR1 SGHRS and CDR2 YFSETQ. DNA for the CDR3: TGCGCCAGCAGCAAGGACAATCGAGCTTTCTTT. Protein product: CASSKDNRAFF.

The chain recombines TRBV11-3 with TRBJ2-6, with 10 bases that match TRBD1. The trim removed 3 bases at V and 3 bases at J, leaving 8 bases unmatched. CDR3 length: 18 residues. Germline V gene data show CDR1 as SGHNT and CDR2 as YENEEA. CDR3 in DNA: TGTGCCAGCAGCTTCGGCGGGACAGGGGTTGATGGGGCCAACGTCCTGACTTTC. It specifies CASSFGGTGVDGANVLTF. The full variable domain, in which reference TRBV11-3 and TRBJ2-6 provide the parts outside the CDR3, is EAGVVQSPRYKIIEKKQPVAFWCNPISGHNTLYWYLQNLGQGPELLIRYENEEAVDDSQLPKDRFSAERLKGVDSTLKIQPAELGDSAVYLCASSFGGTGVDGANVLTFGAGSRLTVL.

V and J are TRBV5-6 and TRBJ1-6; 8 bases match TRBD1. Germline CDR1 reads SGHDT; CDR2 reads YYEEEE. This CDR3 spans 18 amino acids. V shed 0 bases, J shed 0 bases, and the junction held 5 bases outside the gene matches. CDR3 amino acids: CASSLERTGSSYNSPLHF. The CDR3 nucleotides read TGTGCCAGCAGCTTGGAACGGACAGGGAGCTCCTATAATTCACCCCTCCACTTT. Together with reference TRBV5-6 and TRBJ1-6, the CDR3 gives the full variable domain: DAGVTQSPTHLIKTRGQQVTLRCSPKSGHDTVSWYQQALGQGPQFIFQYYEEEERQRGNFPDRFSGHQFPNYSSELNVNALLLGDSALYLCASSLERTGSSYNSPLHFGNGTRLTVT.

The chain uses TRBV5-4 and TRBJ1-2; TRBD1 might be the D (6 bases). Trimming took 4 bases from V and 4 from J, leaving 23 bases between them. The germline gives CDR1 SGHNT, CDR2 YYREEE (reference sequence). The CDR3 spans 17 residues. The CDR3 region is CASSPLTGGGSFYGYTF. Here the CDR3 DNA reads TGTGCCAGCAGCCCACTGACAGGAGGAGGCTCCTTCTATGGCTACACCTTC.

The rearrangement joins TRBV5-6 to TRBJ2-3, with D possibly TRBD1 on 6 matching bases. The germline gives CDR1 SGHDT, CDR2 YYEEEE. V was trimmed by 1 base and J by 14 bases, leaving 11 bases between them. CDR3 length: 11 amino acids. The CDR3 spells CASSLRDRRYF. DNA for the CDR3: TGTGCCAGCAGCTTGCGTGACAGGAGGTATTTT.

This chain links TRBV6-5 with TRBJ2-7; possible D gene TRBD1, 7 bases. Germline loops: CDR1 MNHEY, CDR2 SVGAGI. The CDR3 consists of 13 residues. Trimming removed 7 bases at V and 6 bases at J, with 16 bases between. CDR3 sequence: CASNRRQGGEQYF. The CDR3 DNA follows: TGTGCCAGCAACAGGCGCCAGGGGGGCGAGCAGTACTTC.

The chain carries TRBV7-3 and TRBJ2-1; tentative D call: TRBD2 (5 bases). With 0 bases removed from V and 6 bases from J, the gap between germline ends came to 15 bases. The germline V gene has CDR1 SGHTA and CDR2 FQGTGA. The CDR3 contains 16 residues. CDR3 in DNA: TGTGCCAGCAGCTTAACGTCTTCTAGCAGTAGCAATGAGCAGTTCTTC. Its translation: CASSLTSSSSSNEQFF.

V is TRBV18 and J is TRBJ2-3; 11 bases align to TRBD2. The CDR3 loop spans 16 amino acids. Germline loops: CDR1 KGHSH, CDR2 LQKENI. J gave up 2 bases and V 3 bases, and 4 bases lay outside the gene matches. The CDR3 DNA reads as TGTGCCAGCTCACCGCAGACTAGCGGGGCCACAGATACGCAGTATTTT. Residues: CASSPQTSGATDTQYF.

The rearrangement uses TRBV4-3 and TRBJ2-1, with 7 nucleotides matching TRBD2. The CDR3 sequence is 19 residues long. Germline CDR1 LGHNA, CDR2 YSLEER. V lost 0 bases to trimming and J lost 4 bases; unmatched junction nucleotides: 15. The CDR3 sequence: CASSQDPPFGSGAYNEQFF. The CDR3 DNA reads as TGCGCCAGCAGCCAAGATCCGCCCTTTGGGAGCGGGGCTTACAATGAGCAGTTCTTC.

V is TRBV7-3 and J is TRBJ2-6; D uncertain. With 5 bases removed from V and 1 base from J, the gap between germline ends came to 9 bases. This CDR3 has 15 residues. Per the germline V gene, CDR1 is SGHTA and CDR2 is FQGTGA. CDR3 coding DNA: TGTGCCAGCAGCCCCGGTCGGTCTGGGGCCAACGTCCTGACTTTC. Its protein is CASSPGRSGANVLTF.

The sample holds one count of this clone. CDR3 in amino acids: CASSEAAGQPEAFF. The CDR3 bases are TGTGCCAGCAGTGAAGCGGCTGGACAGCCCGAAGCTTTCTTT. The chain joins TRBV2 to TRBJ1-1; possibly TRBD1 for D (6 bases). V lost 0 bases, J lost 8 bases, and 13 bases lay in between. The CDR3 extends over 14 amino acids. In germline, CDR1 is SNHLY, CDR2 FYNNEI.

This sequence joins TRBV7-8 and TRBJ2-5; D is uncertain. Looked up from germline, CDR1 is SGHVS and CDR2 is FQNEAQ. Trimming removed 5 bases at V and 4 bases at J, with 17 bases between. This CDR3 region has 15 residues. CDR3 DNA sequence: TGTGCCAGCAGCCCAGCAACCCTCTCGGGAGAGACCCAGTACTTC. It specifies CASSPATLSGETQYF.

The chain has TRBV5-1 and TRBJ2-3; 7 bases fit TRBD2. The CDR3 length is 15 residues. With 4 bases clipped from V and 0 bases from J, the junction kept 5 bases outside the gene matches. Looked up from germline, CDR1 is SGHRS and CDR2 is YFSETQ. The CDR3 coding sequence is TGCGCCAGCAGCGTGGAGCGGGGTAGCACAGATACGCAGTATTTT. It yields the protein CASSVERGSTDTQYF.

This chain joins TRBV13 and TRBJ2-7; 9 bases align to TRBD1. This CDR3 comprises 18 residues. J lost 1 base, V lost 2 bases, and 12 bases had no gene match. Germline CDR1 reads PRHDT; CDR2 reads FYEKMQ (reference sequence). In DNA, the CDR3 is TGTGCCAGCAGCTTAAAGGGACAGGGAATTACGTTATCCTACGAGCAGTACTTC. This gives the protein CASSLKGQGITLSYEQYF.

This clone was seen more than once but under ten times. The chain is built from TRBV2 and TRBJ1-1, with D perhaps matching TRBD1 (5 bases). The CDR3 extends over 9 amino acids. Trimming left V 6 bases short and J 11 bases short, with 7 bases between. Germline V gene sequence: CDR1 SNHLY, CDR2 FYNNEI. CDR3: CASSPGAFF. The CDR3 nucleotides are TGTGCCAGCAGCCCAGGGGCTTTCTTT.

In its sample, this clone ranks as medium-sized. This sequence joins TRBV7-2 and TRBJ1-2; maybe TRBD1 (6 bases). The germline CDR1 and CDR2 sequences are SGHTA and FQGNSA. CDR3 length equals 14 residues. V dropped 5 bases and J dropped 5 bases, with 15 bases sitting between them. The CDR3 sequence is CASSTPDSRYGYTF. DNA of the CDR3: TGTGCCAGCAGCACCCCGGACAGTAGGTATGGCTACACCTTC.

The chain uses TRBV7-8 and TRBJ2-7; 10 nucleotides align to TRBD1. CDR3 size: 15 residues. Germline lookup yields CDR1 SGHVS and CDR2 FQNEAQ. The ends lost 1 base at V and 3 bases at J; junction bases unmatched: 3. This chain's CDR3 is CASSLVRTGGYEQYF. Written as DNA, the CDR3 is TGTGCCAGCAGCTTAGTAAGGACAGGGGGCTACGAGCAGTACTTC.

The chain recombines TRBV9 with TRBJ1-1; D is undetermined. CDR3 length equals 15 residues. V lost 4 bases and J lost 4, with 17 bases in between. Germline loops: CDR1 SGDLS, CDR2 YYNGEE. CDR3 nucleotides: TGTGCCAGCAGCCCTAGAGGAGGTTTCGGCACTGAAGCTTTCTTT. Its protein product is CASSPRGGFGTEAFF.

Concerning this clone itself: The same CDR3 is also encoded by other DNA sequences in this sample. The chain has TRBV7-2 and TRBJ2-2, with 13 bases lining up with TRBD2. Germline loops: CDR1 SGHTA, CDR2 FQGNSA. This CDR3 contains 17 residues. Trimming cost V 4 bases and J 3 bases; bases outside gene matches: 5. The CDR3, as DNA: TGTGCCAGCAGCTCACTAGCGGGGGGGCCGGACACCGGGGAGCTGTTTTTT. Translating gives CASSSLAGGPDTGELFF.

The J gene is TRBJ2-1, the V gene TRBV29-1, with 12 nucleotides matching TRBD2. Germline CDR1 reads SQVTM; CDR2 reads ANQGSEA. With V trimmed by 6 bases and J by 6 bases, 6 bases remained unmatched. CDR3 size: 14 residues. The CDR3 region is CSVGPSGGGNEQFF. CDR3 DNA: TGCAGCGTCGGTCCTAGCGGGGGGGGCAATGAGCAGTTCTTC.

This sequence joins TRBV27 and TRBJ2-7; 7 bases fit TRBD2. CDR3 size: 14 residues. The germline gives CDR1 MNHEY, CDR2 SMNVEV (reference sequence). V gave up 5 bases and J gave up 2 bases; unmatched junction bases: 6. CDR3 nucleotides: TGTGCCAGCAGTACCGCAGCGGGAACCTACGAGCAGTACTTC. This gives the protein CASSTAAGTYEQYF.

This sequence joins TRBV7-2 and TRBJ1-5; D call uncertain. Trimming took off 3 bases at V and 6 bases at J, with 6 bases between the two ends. Germline assignment: CDR1 SGHTA and CDR2 FQGNSA. The CDR3 covers 12 residues. The CDR3 nucleotides are TGTGCCAGCAGCTTTACCGGTCAGCCCCAGCATTTT. The encoded protein is CASSFTGQPQHF.